The clone carrying this T cell receptor (beta chain) was seen only once. Under the authors' procedure: Amplification of reference gene primers provided the estimated nucleated cell counts. Assay used: immunoSEQ multiplex PCR; TCRdb lists only in-frame clones, some missing. V and J calls and clone size are given by that table; D and trimming were obtained from the DNA. The sample contains 150,000 or so clones, approximately 84% of which appear only once. The data are from a study of blood T cell repertoires in COVID-19. Study in general: Specimens from acute and convalescent COVID-19 originated in the United States, Italy and Spain. Sources were T cells, B-cell-depleted T cells, or PBMCs; the material itself was cDNA or gDNA.

The ends were cut back, 2 bases at V and 2 bases at J, with 13 bases in the middle. Germline V lookup: CDR1 SNHLY, CDR2 FYNNEI. This CDR3 spans 16 amino acids. The V and J genes are TRBV2 and TRBJ1-5; no clear D. Sequences were obtained from peripheral blood. The receptor was isolated from a man aged 40-49 years who had recovered from COVID-19. The CDR3 DNA sequence: TGTGCCAGCAGTGAATACGCCTCCCAGGGCAATCAGCCCCAGCATTTT. It encodes CASSEYASQGNQPQHF. The full variable domain, completed using reference TRBV2 and TRBJ1-5, is EPEVTQTPSHQVTQMGQEVILRCVPISNHLYFYWYRQILGQKVEFLVSFYNNEISEKSEIFDDQFSVERPDGSNFTLKIRSTKLEDSAMYFCASSEYASQGNQPQHFGDGTRLSIL.